One sample yielded the 9 T cell receptor beta chains listed below, sequenced in a study of shared clonotypes between healthy human individuals. TCRdb keeps only in-frame clones here, not all; method: immunoSEQ multiplex PCR. This sample carries about a million clones, around 74% of them seen once, and the ten largest clones take about 1.5%. Specimen: memory CD4+ T cells sorted from blood. Noted subset: CD45RA-negative fraction. These receptors were collected from a man aged 18 to 30 in good health.

The V call is TRBV7-6, the J call TRBJ2-2; D gene ambiguous. The CDR3 has 14 residues. The V end lost 5 bases, the J end lost 7 bases, and 14 bases lay between the germline ends. CDR1 is SGHVS and CDR2 is FNYEAQ in the germline V gene. Here the CDR3 reads CASSDRTAYGELFF. As DNA, the CDR3 is TGTGCCAGCAGCGATAGGACGGCCTACGGGGAGCTGTTTTTT.

This clone has a count of ten or more. This chain uses TRBV2 with TRBJ1-2; D may be TRBD1 (6 bases). This CDR3 comprises 12 residues. The V gene lost 2 bases and the J gene lost 7 bases, with 8 bases spanning the gap. Germline V gene lookup returns CDR1 SNHLY and CDR2 FYNNEI. CDR3 protein: CASSEPRGGYTF. The CDR3 DNA sequence: TGTGCCAGCAGTGAACCCAGGGGTGGCTACACCTTC.

V and J are TRBV28 and TRBJ2-4, with D perhaps TRBD1 (6 bases). This CDR3 has 14 amino acids. Germline-derived CDR1 and CDR2 are MDHEN and SYDVKM. The V end was cut by 6 bases, the J end by 5 bases, with 14 bases between. The CDR3 here is CASSSGTFQNIQYF. CDR3 nucleotide sequence: TGTGCCAGCAGCTCCGGGACATTCCAAAACATTCAGTACTTC.

This clone was counted ten times or more. V gene TRBV5-5 combines with J gene TRBJ1-6; 10 bases map to TRBD1. CDR1 is SGHKS, CDR2 YYEKEE, per germline (reference sequence). V shed 1 base and J 10 bases; nucleotides not matched to a gene: 2. The CDR3 is 14 residues long. CDR3 coding DNA: TGTGCCAGCAGCTTGCCGGGACAGGGGTCACCCCTCCACTTT. Translating it yields CASSLPGQGSPLHF.

This clone was seen only a few times. An end of the junction does not agree with germline; a read error may underlie this. The chain joins TRBV7-7 to TRBJ2-3; the D is unclear. Germline CDR1 SSHAT, CDR2 FNYEAQ (reference sequence). This CDR3 is built from 14 residues. CDR3 in amino acids: CASSSSLGTDTQYF. The CDR3 region has the DNA TGTGCTAGCAGCTCATCATTGGGTACAGATACGCAGTATTTT.

This clone occurred a few times. The V gene is TRBV7-2, the J gene TRBJ2-1; tentatively, D is TRBD2 (5 bases). Germline V gives CDR1 SGHTA, CDR2 FQGNSA. The germline V and J ends were trimmed by 5 bases and 2 bases, with 13 bases remaining between them. CDR3 length equals 15 residues. CDR3 loop: CASSPSPGAYNEQFF. CDR3 nucleotide sequence: TGTGCCAGCAGCCCTAGCCCTGGGGCCTACAATGAGCAGTTCTTC.

This clone has just one count. V and J are TRBV6-1 and TRBJ2-7; 13 nucleotides match TRBD2. Germline assignment: CDR1 MNHNS and CDR2 SASEGT. This CDR3 has 15 amino acids. V lost 7 bases to trimming and J lost 3 bases; unmatched junction nucleotides: 6. The CDR3 spells CASIGLAGVLYEQYF. CDR3 bases: TGTGCCAGCATTGGACTAGCGGGGGTCCTCTACGAGCAGTACTTC.

Only a few counts were recorded for this clone. This sequence joins TRBV30 and TRBJ2-1; 8 bases line up with TRBD2. Losses at the gene ends were 5 bases for V and 5 bases for J; bases not matched to a gene: 11. The CDR3 runs to 15 residues. Germline V gene sequence: CDR1 GTSNPN, CDR2 SVGIG (reference sequence). In nucleotides, the CDR3 is TGTGCCTGGGACCTAGGTACTAGCGGTAACAATGAGCAGTTCTTC. Its translation is CAWDLGTSGNNEQFF. Based on the CDR3 plus reference TRBV30 and TRBJ2-1, the full variable domain is SQTIHQWPATLVQPVGSPLSLECTVEGTSNPNLYWYRQAAGRGLQLLFYSVGIGQISSEVPQNLSASRPQDRQFILSSKKLLLSDSGFYLCAWDLGTSGNNEQFFGPGTRLTVL.

V usage is TRBV15 and J usage is TRBJ1-6; D not resolved. In germline, CDR1 is LNHNV, CDR2 YYDKDF (reference sequence). The length of the CDR3 is 12 residues. The V gene lost 0 bases and the J gene lost 14 bases, with 8 bases spanning the gap. The CDR3 region has the DNA TGTGCCACCAGCAGAGATCTCGTTTCCCTCCACTTT. Amino acids: CATSRDLVSLHF.